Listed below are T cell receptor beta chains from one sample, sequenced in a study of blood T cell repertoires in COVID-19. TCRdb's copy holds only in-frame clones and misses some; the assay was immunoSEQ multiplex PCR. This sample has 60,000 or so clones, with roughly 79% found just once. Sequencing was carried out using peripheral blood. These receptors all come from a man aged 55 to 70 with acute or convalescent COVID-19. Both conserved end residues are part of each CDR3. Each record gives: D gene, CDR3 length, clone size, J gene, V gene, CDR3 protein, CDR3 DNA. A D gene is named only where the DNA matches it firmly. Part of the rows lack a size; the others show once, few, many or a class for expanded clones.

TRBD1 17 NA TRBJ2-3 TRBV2 CASRQGGGFSDTDTQYF TGTGCCAGTCGGCAAGGGGGCGGGTTTTCGGACACAGATACGCAGTATTTT
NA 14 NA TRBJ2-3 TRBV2 CASNRDYYTDTQYF TGTGCCAGCAACAGGGACTACTACACAGATACGCAGTATTTT
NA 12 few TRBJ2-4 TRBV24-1 CATSEGGNIQYF TGTGCCACCAGTGAAGGGGGAAACATTCAGTACTTC
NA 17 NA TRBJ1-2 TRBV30 CAWSVMAAGLGSYGYTF TGTGCCTGGAGTGTAATGGCAGCGGGACTGGGGAGCTATGGCTACACCTTC
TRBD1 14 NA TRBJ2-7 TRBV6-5 CASRGGQGGYEQYF TGTGCCAGCAGAGGGGGACAGGGTGGCTACGAGCAGTACTTC
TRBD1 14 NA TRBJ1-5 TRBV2 CASSSSTGVQPQHF TGTGCCAGCAGTTCCTCGACAGGGGTGCAGCCCCAGCATTTT
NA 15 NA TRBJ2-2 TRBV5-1 CASSLSGANTGELFF TGCGCCAGCAGCTTGTCAGGCGCGAACACCGGGGAGCTGTTTTTT
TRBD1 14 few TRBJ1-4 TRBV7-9 CASNGQGVGEKLFF TGTGCCAGCAACGGACAGGGAGTCGGAGAAAAACTGTTTTTT
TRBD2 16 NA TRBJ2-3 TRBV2 CASSRAAAGGRDTQYF TGTGCCAGCAGCCGCGCGGCAGCGGGGGGCCGTGATACGCAGTATTTT
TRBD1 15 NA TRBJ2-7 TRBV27 CASSLSGQGHYEQYF TGTGCCAGCAGTTTATCGGGACAGGGGCACTACGAGCAGTACTTC
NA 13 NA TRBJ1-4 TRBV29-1 CSVLGQGGEKLFF TGCAGCGTCCTTGGGCAGGGAGGGGAAAAACTGTTTTTT
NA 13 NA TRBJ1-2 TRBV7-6 CASSPRGGYGYTF TGTGCCAGCAGCCCCCGGGGGGGCTATGGCTACACCTTC
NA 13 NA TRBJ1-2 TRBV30 CAWSWEGHYGYTF TGTGCCTGGAGTTGGGAGGGGCACTATGGCTACACCTTC
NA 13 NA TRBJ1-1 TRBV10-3 CASADTLNTEAFF TGTGCCAGCGCTGACACTTTGAACACTGAAGCTTTCTTT
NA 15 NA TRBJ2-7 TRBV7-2 CASSLQLGLSYEQYF TGTGCCAGCAGCCTACAACTAGGGTTGTCCTACGAGCAGTACTTC
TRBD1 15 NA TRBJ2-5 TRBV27 CASSRRPGQQETQYF TGTGCCAGCAGTAGACGTCCGGGACAGCAAGAGACCCAGTACTTC
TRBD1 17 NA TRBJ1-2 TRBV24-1 CATSDPGQGGSYYGYTF TGTGCCACCAGTGACCCCGGACAGGGCGGGAGTTACTATGGCTACACCTTC
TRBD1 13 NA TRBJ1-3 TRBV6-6 CASRTGAGNTIYF TGTGCCAGCAGAACAGGGGCTGGAAACACCATATATTTT
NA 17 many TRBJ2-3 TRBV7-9 CASSLGSSGHSTDTQYF TGTGCCAGCAGCTTAGGGTCATCGGGACATAGCACAGATACGCAGTATTTT
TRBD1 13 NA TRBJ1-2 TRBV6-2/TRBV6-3 CASRPGTGRGYTF TGTGCCAGCAGACCTGGGACAGGGAGAGGCTACACCTTC